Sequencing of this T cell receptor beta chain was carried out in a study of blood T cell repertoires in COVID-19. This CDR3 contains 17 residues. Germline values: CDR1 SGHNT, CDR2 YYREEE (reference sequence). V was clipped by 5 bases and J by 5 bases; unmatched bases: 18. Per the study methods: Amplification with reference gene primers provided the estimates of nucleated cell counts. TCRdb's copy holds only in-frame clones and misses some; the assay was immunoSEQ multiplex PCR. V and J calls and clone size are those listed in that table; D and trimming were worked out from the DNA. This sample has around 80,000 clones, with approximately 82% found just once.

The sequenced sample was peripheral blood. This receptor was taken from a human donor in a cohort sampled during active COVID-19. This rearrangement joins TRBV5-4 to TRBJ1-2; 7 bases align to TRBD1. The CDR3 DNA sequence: TGTGCCAGCAGATATGGACAGGAACTCTCCTGGGCATATGGCTACACCTTC. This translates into CASRYGQELSWAYGYTF.